This TCR beta chain was obtained from a study of blood T cells in healthy people across ages. Points from the study as a whole: Greater diversity and more naive CD4+ cells were seen in long-lived donors than in aged donors.

A second PCR, run for about 7 to 11 cycles, used a sample-barcoded 5' primer plus a J-beta primer mix. TCRdb reanalysed the 5' RACE reads using MiXCR and keeps one entry per CDR3 protein. The sample has some 800,000 distinct CDR3 sequences; 25% are singletons. Of note for this clonotype: The antigen is not known.

The germline gives CDR1 MDHEN, CDR2 SYDVKM. Trimming left V 6 bases short and J 5 bases short, with 8 bases between. The CDR3 loop spans 13 amino acids. In addition, the sample was reused for a study of T cells of mothers and their children. According to that study: The search for persistent microchimeric T cell clones detected none.

Sequencing was performed on blood. The chain employs TRBV28 and TRBJ1-6; D not certain. The receptor's source is a boy aged 5 to 17 in good health. The CDR3 sequence: CASRLVHNSPLHF. For the CDR3, the DNA is TGTGCCAGCAGACTCGTGCATAATTCACCCCTCCACTTT.